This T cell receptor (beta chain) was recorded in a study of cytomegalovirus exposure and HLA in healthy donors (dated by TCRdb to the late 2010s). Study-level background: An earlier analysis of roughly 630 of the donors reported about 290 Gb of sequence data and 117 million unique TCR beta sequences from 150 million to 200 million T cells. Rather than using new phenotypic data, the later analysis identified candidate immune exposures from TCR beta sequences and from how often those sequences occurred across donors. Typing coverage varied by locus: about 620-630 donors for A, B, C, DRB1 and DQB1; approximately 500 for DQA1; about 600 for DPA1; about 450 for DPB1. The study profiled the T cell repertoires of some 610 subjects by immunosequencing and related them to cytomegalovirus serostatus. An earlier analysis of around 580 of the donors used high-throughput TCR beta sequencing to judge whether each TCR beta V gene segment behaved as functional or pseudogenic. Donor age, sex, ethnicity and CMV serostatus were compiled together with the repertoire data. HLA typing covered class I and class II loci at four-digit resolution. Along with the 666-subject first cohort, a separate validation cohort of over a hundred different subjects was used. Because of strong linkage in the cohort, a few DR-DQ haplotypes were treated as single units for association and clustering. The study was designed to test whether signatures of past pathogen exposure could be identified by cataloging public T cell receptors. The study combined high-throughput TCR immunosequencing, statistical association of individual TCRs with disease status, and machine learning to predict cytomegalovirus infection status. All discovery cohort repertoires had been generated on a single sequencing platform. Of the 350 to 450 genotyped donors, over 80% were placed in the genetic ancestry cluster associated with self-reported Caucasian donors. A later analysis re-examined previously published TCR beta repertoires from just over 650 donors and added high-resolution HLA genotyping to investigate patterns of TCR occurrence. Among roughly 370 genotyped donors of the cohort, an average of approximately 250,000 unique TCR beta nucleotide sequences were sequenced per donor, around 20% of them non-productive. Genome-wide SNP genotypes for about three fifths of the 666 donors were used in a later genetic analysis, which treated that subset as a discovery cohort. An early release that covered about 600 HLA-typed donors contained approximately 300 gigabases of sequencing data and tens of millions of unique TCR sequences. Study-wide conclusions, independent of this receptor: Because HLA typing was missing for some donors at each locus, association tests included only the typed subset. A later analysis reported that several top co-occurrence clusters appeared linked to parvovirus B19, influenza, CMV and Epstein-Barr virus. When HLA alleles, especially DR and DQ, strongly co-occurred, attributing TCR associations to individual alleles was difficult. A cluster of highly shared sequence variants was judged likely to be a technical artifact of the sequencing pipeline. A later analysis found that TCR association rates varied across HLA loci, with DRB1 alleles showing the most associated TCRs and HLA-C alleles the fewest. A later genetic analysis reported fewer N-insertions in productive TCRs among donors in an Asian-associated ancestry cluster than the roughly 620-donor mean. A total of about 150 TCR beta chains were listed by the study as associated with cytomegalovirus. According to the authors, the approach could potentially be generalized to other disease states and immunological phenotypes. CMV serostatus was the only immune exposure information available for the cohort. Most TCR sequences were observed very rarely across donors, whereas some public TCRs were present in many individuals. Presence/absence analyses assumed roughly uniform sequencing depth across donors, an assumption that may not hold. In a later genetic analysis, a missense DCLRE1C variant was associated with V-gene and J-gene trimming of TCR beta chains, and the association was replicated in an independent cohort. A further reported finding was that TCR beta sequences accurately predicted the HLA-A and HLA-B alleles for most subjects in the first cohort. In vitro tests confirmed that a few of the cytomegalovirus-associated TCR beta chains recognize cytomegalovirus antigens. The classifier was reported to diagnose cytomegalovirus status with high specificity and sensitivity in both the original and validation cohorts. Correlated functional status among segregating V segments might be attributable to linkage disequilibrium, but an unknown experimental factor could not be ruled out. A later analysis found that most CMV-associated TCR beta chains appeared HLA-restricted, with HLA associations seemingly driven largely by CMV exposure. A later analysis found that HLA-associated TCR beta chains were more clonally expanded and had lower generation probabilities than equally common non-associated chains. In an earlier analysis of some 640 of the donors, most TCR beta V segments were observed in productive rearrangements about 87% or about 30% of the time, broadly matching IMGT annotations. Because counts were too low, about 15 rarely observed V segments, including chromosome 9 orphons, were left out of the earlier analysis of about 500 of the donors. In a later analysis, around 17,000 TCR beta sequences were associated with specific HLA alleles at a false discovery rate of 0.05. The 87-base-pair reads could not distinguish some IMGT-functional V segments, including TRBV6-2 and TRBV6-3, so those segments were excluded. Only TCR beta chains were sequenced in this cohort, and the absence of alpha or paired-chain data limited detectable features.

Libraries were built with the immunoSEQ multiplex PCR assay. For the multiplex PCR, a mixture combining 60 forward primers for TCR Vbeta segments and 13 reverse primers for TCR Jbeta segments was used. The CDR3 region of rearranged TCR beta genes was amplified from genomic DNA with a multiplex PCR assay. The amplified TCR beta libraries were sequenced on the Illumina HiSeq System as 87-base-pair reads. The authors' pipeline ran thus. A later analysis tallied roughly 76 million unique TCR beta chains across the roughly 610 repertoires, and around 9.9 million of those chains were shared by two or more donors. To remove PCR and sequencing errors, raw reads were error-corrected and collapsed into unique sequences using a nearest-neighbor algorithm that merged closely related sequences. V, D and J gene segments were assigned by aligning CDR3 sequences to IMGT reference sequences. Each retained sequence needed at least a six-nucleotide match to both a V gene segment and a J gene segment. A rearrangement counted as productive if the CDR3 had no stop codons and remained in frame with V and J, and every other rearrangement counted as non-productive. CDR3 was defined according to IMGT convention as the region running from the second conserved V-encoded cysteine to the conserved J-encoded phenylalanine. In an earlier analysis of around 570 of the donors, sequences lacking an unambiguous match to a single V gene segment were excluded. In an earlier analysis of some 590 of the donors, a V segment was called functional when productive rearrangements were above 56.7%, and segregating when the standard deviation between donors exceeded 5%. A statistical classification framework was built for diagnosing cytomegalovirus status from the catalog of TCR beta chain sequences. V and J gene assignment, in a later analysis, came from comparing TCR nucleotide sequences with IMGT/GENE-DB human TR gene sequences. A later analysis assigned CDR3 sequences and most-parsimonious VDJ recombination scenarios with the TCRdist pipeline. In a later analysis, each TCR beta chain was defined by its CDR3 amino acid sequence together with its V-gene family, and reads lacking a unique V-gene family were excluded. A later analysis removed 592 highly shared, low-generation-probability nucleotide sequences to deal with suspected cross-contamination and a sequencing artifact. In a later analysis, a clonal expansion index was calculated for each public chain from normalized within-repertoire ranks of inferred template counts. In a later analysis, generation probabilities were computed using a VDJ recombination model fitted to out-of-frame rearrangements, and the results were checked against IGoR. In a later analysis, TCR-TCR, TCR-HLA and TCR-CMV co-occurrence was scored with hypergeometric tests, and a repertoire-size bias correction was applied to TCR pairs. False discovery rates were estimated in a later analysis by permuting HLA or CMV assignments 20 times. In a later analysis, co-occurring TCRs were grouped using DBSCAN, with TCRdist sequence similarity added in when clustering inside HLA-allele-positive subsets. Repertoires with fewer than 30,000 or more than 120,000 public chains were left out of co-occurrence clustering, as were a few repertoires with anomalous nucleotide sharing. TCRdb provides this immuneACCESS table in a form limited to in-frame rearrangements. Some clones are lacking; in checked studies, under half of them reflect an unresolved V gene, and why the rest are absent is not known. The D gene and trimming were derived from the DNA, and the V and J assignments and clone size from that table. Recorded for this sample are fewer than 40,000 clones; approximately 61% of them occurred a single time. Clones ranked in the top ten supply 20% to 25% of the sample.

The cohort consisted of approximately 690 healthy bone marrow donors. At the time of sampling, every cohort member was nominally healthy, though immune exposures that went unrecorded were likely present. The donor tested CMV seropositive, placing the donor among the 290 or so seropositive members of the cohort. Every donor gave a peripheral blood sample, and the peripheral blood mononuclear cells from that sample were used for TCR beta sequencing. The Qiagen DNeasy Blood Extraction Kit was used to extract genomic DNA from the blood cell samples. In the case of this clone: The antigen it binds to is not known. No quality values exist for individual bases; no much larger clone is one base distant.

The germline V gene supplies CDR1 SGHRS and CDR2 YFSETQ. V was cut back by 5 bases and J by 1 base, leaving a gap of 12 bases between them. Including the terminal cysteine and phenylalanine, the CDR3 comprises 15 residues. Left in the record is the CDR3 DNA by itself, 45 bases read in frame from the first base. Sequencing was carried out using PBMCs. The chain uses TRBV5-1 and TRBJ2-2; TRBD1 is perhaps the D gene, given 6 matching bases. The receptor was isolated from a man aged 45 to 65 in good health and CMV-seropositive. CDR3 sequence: CASSRGTKNTGELFF. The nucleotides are TGCGCCAGCAGTCGTGGGACAAAGAACACCGGGGAGCTGTTTTTT. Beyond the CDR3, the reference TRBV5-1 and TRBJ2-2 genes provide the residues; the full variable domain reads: KAGVTQTPRYLIKTRGQQVTLSCSPISGHRSVSWYQQTPGQGLQFLFEYFSETQRNKGNFPGRFSGRQFSNSRSEMNVSTLELGDSALYLCASSRGTKNTGELFFGEGSRLTVL.